Shown below are 3 T cell receptor beta chains from a single sample sequenced in a study of lymphopenia after photon versus proton radiotherapy. Sequencing was performed with immunoSEQ multiplex PCR; in TCRdb, only in-frame clones are kept and a portion is missing. The sample records approximately 91,000 clones, about four fifths being singletons. Sequenced material: peripheral blood, taken from a patient treated with proton-based radiotherapy. The receptors were sampled from a man aged 55 to 70 with pancreatic cancer.

CDR3 sequence reads: CASSPGQETQYF. The CDR3 region has the DNA TGTGCCAGCTCACCGGGGCAAGAGACCCAGTACTTC. The chain is built from TRBV18 and TRBJ2-5; D is undetermined. Germline-derived CDR1 and CDR2 are KGHSH and LQKENI. This CDR3 region has 12 residues. The V gene lost 3 bases and the J gene lost 2 bases, with 4 bases spanning the gap.

V and J are TRBV29-1 and TRBJ2-7; D tentatively reads TRBD1 or TRBD2 (6 bases each). This CDR3 is 12 amino acids long. V lost 0 bases and J lost 6, with 9 bases in between. The V gene's germline CDR1 is SQVTM and CDR2 ANQGSEA. CDR3 loop: CSVEDGGGEQYF. As DNA, the CDR3 is TGCAGCGTTGAAGATGGAGGGGGCGAGCAGTACTTC.

The V call is TRBV7-3, the J call TRBJ1-1; D unclear. V lost 6 bases, J lost 0 bases, and 8 bases lay in between. The CDR3 is 13 amino acids. Germline V gene lookup returns CDR1 SGHTA and CDR2 FQGTGA. CDR3: CASSELMNTEAFF. CDR3 nucleotides: TGTGCCAGCAGTGAGCTCATGAACACTGAAGCTTTCTTT. Based on the CDR3 plus reference TRBV7-3 and TRBJ1-1, the full variable domain is GAGVSQTPSNKVTEKGKYVELRCDPISGHTALYWYRQSLGQGPEFLIYFQGTGAADDSGLPNDRFFAVRPEGSVSTLKIQRTERGDSAVYLCASSELMNTEAFFGQGTRLTVV.